These T cell receptor beta chains were read from a single sample in a study of response to subunit inactivated influenza vaccine. TCRdb recomputed calls from the RT-PCR reads with MiXCR, one row per CDR3 protein. The data contain hundreds of thousands of distinct CDR3 sequences, about 18% of them seen just once; the ten biggest clones take up roughly 11%. The input for sequencing was PBMCs from blood, taken around 5 days after vaccination. These receptors were obtained from a man aged 50-59 years who received an inactivated influenza vaccine. Both conserved end residues are part of each CDR3. The D gene is left open where the match is weak. Clone size, where shown, is once, few, many, or a class for clones that have expanded.

J	size	D	V	CDR3	DNA
TRBJ2-3	many	TRBD1	TRBV27	CASSLSPGGRDTQYF	TGTGCCAGCAGTTTATCACCAGGGGGCCGTGATACGCAGTATTTT
TRBJ2-3	.	TRBD2	TRBV20-1	CSAIVAGPSTDTQYF	TGCAGTGCCATTGTAGCGGGGCCTAGCACAGATACGCAGTATTTT
TRBJ1-4	few	.	TRBV12-3/TRBV12-4	CASSLNPYRELFF	TGTGCCAGCAGTTTAAACCCCTACCGAGAACTGTTTTTT
TRBJ1-6	many	.	TRBV20-1	CSARDPGLHF	TGCAGTGCTAGAGATCCTGGCCTCCACTTT
TRBJ1-2	few	.	TRBV21-1	CASSSDGQALGYGYTF	TGTGCCAGCAGCTCTGATGGGCAGGCTCTTGGCTATGGCTACACCTTC
TRBJ1-3	.	TRBD1	TRBV4-1	CASSQDRATGNTIYF	TGCGCCAGCAGCCAGGACAGGGCTACTGGAAACACCATATATTTT
TRBJ2-3	many	.	TRBV6-5	CASSYSTGTPSTDTQYF	TGTGCCAGCAGTTACTCAACCGGGACTCCTAGCACAGATACGCAGTATTTT
TRBJ2-7	many	.	TRBV29-1	CSVIMGAYEQYF	TGCAGCGTGATCATGGGAGCCTACGAGCAGTACTTC
TRBJ2-5	few	.	TRBV20-1	CSTYGFQETQYF	TGCAGTACCTACGGGTTCCAAGAGACCCAGTACTTC
TRBJ2-1	.	TRBD1	TRBV5-5	CASSPGTVLSVRRQFF	TGTGCCAGCAGCCCCGGGACAGTCTTGTCCGTGCGGCGGCAGTTCTTC
TRBJ2-1	.	.	TRBV7-8	CASSHRASGHREQFF	TGTGCCAGCAGCCACAGGGCCTCGGGACACCGTGAGCAGTTCTTC
TRBJ1-5	few	.	TRBV28	CASSFKRQPQHF	TGTGCCAGCAGTTTCAAAAGACAGCCCCAGCATTTT
TRBJ2-1	.	.	TRBV29-1	CSVEDPWDPPFF	TGCAGCGTTGAAGATCCGTGGGACCCACCGTTCTTC